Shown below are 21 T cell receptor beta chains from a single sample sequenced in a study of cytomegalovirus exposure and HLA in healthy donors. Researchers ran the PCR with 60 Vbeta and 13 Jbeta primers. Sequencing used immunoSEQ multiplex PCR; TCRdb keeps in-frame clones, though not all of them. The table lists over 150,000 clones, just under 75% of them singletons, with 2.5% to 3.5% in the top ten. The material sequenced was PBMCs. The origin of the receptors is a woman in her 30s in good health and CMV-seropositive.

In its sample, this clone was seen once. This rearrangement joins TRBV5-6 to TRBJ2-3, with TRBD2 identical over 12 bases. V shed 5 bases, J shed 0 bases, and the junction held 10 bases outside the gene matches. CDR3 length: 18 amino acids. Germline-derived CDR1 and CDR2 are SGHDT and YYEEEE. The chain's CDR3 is CASSYWTSGAPSTDTQYF. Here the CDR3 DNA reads TGTGCCAGCAGTTATTGGACTAGCGGGGCCCCTAGCACAGATACGCAGTATTTT.

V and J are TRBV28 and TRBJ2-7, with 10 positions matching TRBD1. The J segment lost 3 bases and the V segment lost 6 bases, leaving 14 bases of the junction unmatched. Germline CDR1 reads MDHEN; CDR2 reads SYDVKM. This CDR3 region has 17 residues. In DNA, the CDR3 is TGTGCCAGCAGACGGACAGGGGGTGAGGCTTGGGGCTACGAGCAGTACTTC. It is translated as CASRRTGGEAWGYEQYF.

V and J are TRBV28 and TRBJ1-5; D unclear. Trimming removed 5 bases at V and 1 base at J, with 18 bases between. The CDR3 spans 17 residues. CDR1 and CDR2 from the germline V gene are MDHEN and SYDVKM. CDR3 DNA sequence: TGTGCCAGCAGTCCGTCGAAGGGCCCGGGGAGCAATCAGCCCCAGCATTTT. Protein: CASSPSKGPGSNQPQHF.

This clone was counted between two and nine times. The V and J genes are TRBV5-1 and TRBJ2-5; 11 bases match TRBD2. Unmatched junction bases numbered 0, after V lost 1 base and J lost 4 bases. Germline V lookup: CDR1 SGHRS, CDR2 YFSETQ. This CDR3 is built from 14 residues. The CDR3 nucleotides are TGCGCCAGCAGCTTGACTAGCGGGAGAGAGACCCAGTACTTC. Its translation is CASSLTSGRETQYF.

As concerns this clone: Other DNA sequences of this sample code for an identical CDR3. CDR3 in DNA: TGCGCCAGCAGCCCCGGGACAGGGAACACTGAAGCTTTCTTT. Encoded protein: CASSPGTGNTEAFF. J is TRBJ1-1 and V is TRBV5-1, with 8 positions matching TRBD1. The V and J ends lost 4 bases and 1 base, in that order; junction bases with no gene match: 3. The CDR3 totals 14 residues. Per germline, CDR1 SGHRS and CDR2 YFSETQ. Full variable domain (outside the CDR3, taken from reference TRBV5-1 and TRBJ1-1): KAGVTQTPRYLIKTRGQQVTLSCSPISGHRSVSWYQQTPGQGLQFLFEYFSETQRNKGNFPGRFSGRQFSNSRSEMNVSTLELGDSALYLCASSPGTGNTEAFFGQGTRLTVV.

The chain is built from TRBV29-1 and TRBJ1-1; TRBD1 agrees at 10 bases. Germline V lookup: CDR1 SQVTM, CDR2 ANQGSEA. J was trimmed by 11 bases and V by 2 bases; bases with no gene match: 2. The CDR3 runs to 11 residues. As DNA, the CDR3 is TGCAGCGTTGAACAGGGACAGGGGGCTTTCTTT. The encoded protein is CSVEQGQGAFF.

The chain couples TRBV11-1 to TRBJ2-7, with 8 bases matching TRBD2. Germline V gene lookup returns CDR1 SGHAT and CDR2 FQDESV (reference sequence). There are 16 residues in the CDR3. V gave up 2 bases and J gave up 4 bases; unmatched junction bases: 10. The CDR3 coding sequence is TGTGCCAGCAGCTTATTCTCGGGAGGGCGGAGTTACGAGCAGTACTTC. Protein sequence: CASSLFSGGRSYEQYF.

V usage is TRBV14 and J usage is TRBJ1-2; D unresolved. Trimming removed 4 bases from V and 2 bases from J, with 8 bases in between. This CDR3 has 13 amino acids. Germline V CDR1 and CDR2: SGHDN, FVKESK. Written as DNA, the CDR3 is TGTGCCAGCAGCCTCGAGCCGAACTATGGCTACACCTTC. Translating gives CASSLEPNYGYTF.

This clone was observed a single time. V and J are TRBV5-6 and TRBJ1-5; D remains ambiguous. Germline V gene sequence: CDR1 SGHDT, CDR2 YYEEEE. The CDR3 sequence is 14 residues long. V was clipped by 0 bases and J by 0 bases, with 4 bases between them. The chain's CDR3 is CASSLAFSNQPQHF. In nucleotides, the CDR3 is TGTGCCAGCAGCTTGGCCTTTAGCAATCAGCCCCAGCATTTT.

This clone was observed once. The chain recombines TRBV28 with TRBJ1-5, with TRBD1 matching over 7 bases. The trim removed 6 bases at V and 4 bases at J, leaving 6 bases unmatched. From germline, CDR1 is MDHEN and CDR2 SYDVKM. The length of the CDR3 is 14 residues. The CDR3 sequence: CASRGGQLNQPQHF. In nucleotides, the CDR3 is TGTGCCAGCAGGGGGGGACAGTTAAATCAGCCCCAGCATTTT. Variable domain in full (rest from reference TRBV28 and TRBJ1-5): DVKVTQSSRYLVKRTGEKVFLECVQDMDHENMFWYRQDPGLGLRLIYFSYDVKMKEKGDIPEGYSVSREKKERFSLILESASTNQTSMYLCASRGGQLNQPQHFGDGTRLSIL.

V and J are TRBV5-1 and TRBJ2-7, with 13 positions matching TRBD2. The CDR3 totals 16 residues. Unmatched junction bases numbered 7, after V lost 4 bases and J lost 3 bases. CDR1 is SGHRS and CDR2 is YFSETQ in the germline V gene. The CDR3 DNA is TGCGCCAGCAGCCATGGACTAGCGGGAGACATCTACGAGCAGTACTTC. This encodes CASSHGLAGDIYEQYF.

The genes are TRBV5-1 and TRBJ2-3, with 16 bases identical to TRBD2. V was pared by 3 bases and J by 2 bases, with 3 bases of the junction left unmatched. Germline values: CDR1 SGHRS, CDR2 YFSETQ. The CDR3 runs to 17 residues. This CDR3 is CASSSGTSGRATDTQYF. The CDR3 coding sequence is TGCGCCAGCAGCTCAGGGACTAGCGGGAGGGCCACAGATACGCAGTATTTT.

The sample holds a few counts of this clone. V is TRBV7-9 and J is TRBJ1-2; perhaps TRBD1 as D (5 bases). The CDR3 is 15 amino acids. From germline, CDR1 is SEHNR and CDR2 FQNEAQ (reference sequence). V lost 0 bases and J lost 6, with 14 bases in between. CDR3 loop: CASSLAVDSLDGYTF. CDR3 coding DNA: TGTGCCAGCAGCTTAGCGGTTGACAGTCTTGATGGCTACACCTTC.

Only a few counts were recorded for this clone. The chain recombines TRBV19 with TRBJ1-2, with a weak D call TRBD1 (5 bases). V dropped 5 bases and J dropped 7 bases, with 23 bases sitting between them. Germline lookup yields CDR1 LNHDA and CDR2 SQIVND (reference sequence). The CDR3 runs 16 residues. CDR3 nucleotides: TGTGCCAGTAGTTCTCCCGCCGGACAACGGGGGTCTGGCTACACCTTC. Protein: CASSSPAGQRGSGYTF.

The CDR3 reads CASTSGVNTEAFF. The CDR3 DNA reads as TGTGCCAGCACCTCAGGGGTGAACACTGAAGCTTTCTTT. The chain has TRBV7-9 and TRBJ1-1, with a tentative D call TRBD1 (6 bases). Germline lookup yields CDR1 SEHNR and CDR2 FQNEAQ (reference sequence). CDR3 length: 13 residues. V lost 7 bases and J lost 0, with 9 bases in between. Looking up the rest from reference TRBV7-9 and TRBJ1-1 gives the full variable domain: DTGVSQNPRHKITKRGQNVTFRCDPISEHNRLYWYRQTLGQGPEFLTYFQNEAQLEKSRLLSDRFSAERPKGSFSTLEIQRTEQGDSAMYLCASTSGVNTEAFFGQGTRLTVV.

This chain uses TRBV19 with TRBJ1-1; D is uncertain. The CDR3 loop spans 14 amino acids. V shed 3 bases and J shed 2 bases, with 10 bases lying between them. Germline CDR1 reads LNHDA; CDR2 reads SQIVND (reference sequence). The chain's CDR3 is CASSIWTGNTEAFF. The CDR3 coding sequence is TGTGCCAGTAGTATTTGGACGGGAAACACTGAAGCTTTCTTT.

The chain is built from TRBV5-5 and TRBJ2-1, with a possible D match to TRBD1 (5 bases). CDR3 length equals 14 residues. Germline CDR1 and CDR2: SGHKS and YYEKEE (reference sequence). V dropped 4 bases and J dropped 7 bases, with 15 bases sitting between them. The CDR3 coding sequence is TGTGCCAGCAGCCCAGGGTTTGTAGTAAATGAGCAGTTCTTC. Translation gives CASSPGFVVNEQFF.

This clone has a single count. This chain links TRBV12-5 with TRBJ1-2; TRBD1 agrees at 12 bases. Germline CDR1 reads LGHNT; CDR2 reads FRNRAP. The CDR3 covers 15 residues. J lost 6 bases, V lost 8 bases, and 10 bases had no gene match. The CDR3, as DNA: TGTGCTAGTACCCAGTGGGACAGGGGGCGAGATGGCTACACCTTC. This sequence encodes CASTQWDRGRDGYTF.

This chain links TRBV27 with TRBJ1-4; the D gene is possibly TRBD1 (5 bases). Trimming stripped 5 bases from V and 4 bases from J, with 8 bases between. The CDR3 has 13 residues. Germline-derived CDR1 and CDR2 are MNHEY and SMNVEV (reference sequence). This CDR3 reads CASSSRVNEKLFF. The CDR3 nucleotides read TGTGCCAGCAGTAGCAGGGTTAATGAAAAACTGTTTTTT.

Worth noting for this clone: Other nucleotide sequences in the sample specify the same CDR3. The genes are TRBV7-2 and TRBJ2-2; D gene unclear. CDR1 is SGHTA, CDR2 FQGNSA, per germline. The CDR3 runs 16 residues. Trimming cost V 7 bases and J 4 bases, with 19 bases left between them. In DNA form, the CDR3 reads TGTGCCAGCACTAGTAGCTCCTCCGCCGGCACCGGGGAGCTGTTTTTT. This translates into CASTSSSSAGTGELFF.

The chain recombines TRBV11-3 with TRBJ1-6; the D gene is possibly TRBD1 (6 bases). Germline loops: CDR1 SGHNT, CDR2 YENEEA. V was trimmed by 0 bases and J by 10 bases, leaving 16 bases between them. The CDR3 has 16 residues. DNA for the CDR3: TGTGCCAGCAGCTTAGAAAGAGGGGGACGGAAATCACCCCTCCACTTT. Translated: CASSLERGGRKSPLHF.